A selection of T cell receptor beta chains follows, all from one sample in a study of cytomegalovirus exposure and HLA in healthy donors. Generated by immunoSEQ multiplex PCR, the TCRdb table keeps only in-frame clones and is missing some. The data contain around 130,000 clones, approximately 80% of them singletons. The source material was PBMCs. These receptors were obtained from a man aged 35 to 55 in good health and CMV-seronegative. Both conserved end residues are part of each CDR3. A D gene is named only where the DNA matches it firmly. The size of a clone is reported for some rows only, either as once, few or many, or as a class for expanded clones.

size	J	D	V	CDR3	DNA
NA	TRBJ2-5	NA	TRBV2	CASSQADGETQYF	TGTGCCAGCAGCCAAGCCGACGGGGAGACCCAGTACTTC
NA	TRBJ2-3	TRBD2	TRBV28	CASSLGQRGSSTDTQYF	TGTGCCAGCAGTTTAGGCCAGCGGGGGTCAAGCACAGATACGCAGTATTTT
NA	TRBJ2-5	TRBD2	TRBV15	CATSRAGGLQETQYF	TGTGCCACCAGCAGAGCGGGAGGCCTCCAAGAGACCCAGTACTTC
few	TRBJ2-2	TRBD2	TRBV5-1	CASSWGLAGDLANTGELFF	TGCGCCAGCAGCTGGGGACTAGCGGGGGACCTAGCGAACACCGGGGAGCTGTTTTTT
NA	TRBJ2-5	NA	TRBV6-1	CASSEMAGFGETQYF	TGTGCCAGCAGTGAAATGGCAGGGTTTGGGGAGACCCAGTACTTC
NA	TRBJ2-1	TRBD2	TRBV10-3	CAMSSSGGAYNEQFF	TGTGCCATGTCATCTAGCGGGGGGGCTTACAATGAGCAGTTCTTC
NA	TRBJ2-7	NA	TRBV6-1	CASERWWSSYEQYF	TGTGCCAGCGAACGGTGGTGGAGCTCCTACGAGCAGTACTTC
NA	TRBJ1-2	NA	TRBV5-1	CASSAEGGGSGYTF	TGCGCCAGCAGCGCAGAGGGTGGGGGCTCAGGCTACACCTTC
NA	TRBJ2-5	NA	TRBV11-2	CASRSTSRETQYF	TGTGCCAGCAGATCAACTAGCCGAGAGACCCAGTACTTC
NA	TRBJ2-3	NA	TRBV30	CAWSVTGWGDTDTQYF	TGTGCCTGGAGTGTGACAGGGTGGGGGGACACAGATACGCAGTATTTT
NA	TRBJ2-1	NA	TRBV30	CAWSGGPYNEQFF	TGTGCCTGGAGCGGGGGGCCCTACAATGAGCAGTTCTTC
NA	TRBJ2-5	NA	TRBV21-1	CASSKDGGGQETQYF	TGTGCCAGCAGCAAAGACGGGGGGGGCCAAGAGACCCAGTACTTC
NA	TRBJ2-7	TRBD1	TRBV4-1	CASSSRTGASYEQYF	TGCGCCAGCAGCTCCAGGACAGGGGCCTCCTACGAGCAGTACTTC
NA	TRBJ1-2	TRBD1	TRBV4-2	CASSPTFGTGNGYTF	TGTGCCAGCAGCCCAACATTTGGGACAGGGAATGGCTACACCTTC
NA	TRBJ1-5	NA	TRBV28	CASSRKGGYKLFNQPQHF	TGTGCCAGCAGTCGAAAAGGAGGTTATAAGTTATTCAATCAGCCCCAGCATTTT
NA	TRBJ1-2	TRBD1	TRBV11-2	CASSLGVAQGGGYTF	TGTGCCAGCAGCTTAGGTGTGGCGCAGGGGGGTGGCTACACCTTC
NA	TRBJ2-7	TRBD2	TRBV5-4	CASSGGLAGPPYEQYF	TGTGCCAGCAGCGGGGGACTAGCGGGGCCCCCCTACGAGCAGTACTTC
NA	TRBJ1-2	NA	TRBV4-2	CASSHHSRQAGDGYTF	TGTGCCAGCAGCCACCACTCTAGACAGGCGGGAGATGGCTACACCTTC
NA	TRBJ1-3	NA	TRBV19	CASSTGLAGNTIYF	TGTGCCAGTAGTACAGGGCTGGCTGGAAACACCATATATTTT
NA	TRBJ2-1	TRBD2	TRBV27	CASSPGLAGIYNEQFF	TGTGCCAGCAGCCCCGGACTAGCGGGGATCTACAATGAGCAGTTCTTC
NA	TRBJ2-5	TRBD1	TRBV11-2	CASSHGQGAQETQYF	TGTGCCAGCAGCCATGGACAGGGGGCCCAAGAGACCCAGTACTTC
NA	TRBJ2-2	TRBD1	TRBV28	CASSYYRDRVNTGELFF	TGTGCCAGCAGTTACTACCGGGACAGGGTGAACACCGGGGAGCTGTTTTTT
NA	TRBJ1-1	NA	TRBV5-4	CASSPDPGVSVF	TGTGCCAGCAGCCCAGACCCAGGGGTGTCCGTCTTT
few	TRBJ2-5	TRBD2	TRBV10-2	CASTPLAGGWETQYF	TGCGCCAGCACCCCCCTAGCGGGAGGTTGGGAGACCCAGTACTTC
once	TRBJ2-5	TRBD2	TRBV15	CATSEEGLATIETQYF	TGTGCCACCAGCGAAGAAGGACTAGCGACCATAGAGACCCAGTACTTC
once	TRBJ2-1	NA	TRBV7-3	CASSLFEGVGEQFF	TGTGCCAGCAGCTTATTTGAGGGGGTGGGCGAGCAGTTCTTC
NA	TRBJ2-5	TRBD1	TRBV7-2	CASSLQGAARETQYF	TGTGCCAGCAGCTTACAGGGGGCGGCCAGAGAGACCCAGTACTTC
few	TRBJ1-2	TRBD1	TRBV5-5	CASSKTGDYGYTF	TGTGCCAGCAGCAAGACAGGGGACTATGGCTACACCTTC
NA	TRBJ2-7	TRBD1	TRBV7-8	CASSLPRDRVGYEQYF	TGTGCCAGCAGCTTACCCCGGGACAGGGTAGGATACGAGCAGTACTTC
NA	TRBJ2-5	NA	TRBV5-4	CASSLGAGPETQYF	TGTGCCAGCAGCTTGGGTGCGGGCCCGGAGACCCAGTACTTC
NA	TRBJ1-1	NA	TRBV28	CASSFEWGRTDTEAFF	TGTGCCAGCAGTTTTGAATGGGGGCGCACCGACACTGAAGCTTTCTTT
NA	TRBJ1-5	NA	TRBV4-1	CASSQDLVSNQPQHF	TGCGCCAGCAGCCAAGATCTTGTCAGCAATCAGCCCCAGCATTTT
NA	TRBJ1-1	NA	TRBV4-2	CASRYQGSGEAFF	TGTGCCAGCAGGTATCAGGGGTCCGGTGAAGCTTTCTTT
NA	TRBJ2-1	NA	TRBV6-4	CAGRVSVGVFTYNEQFF	TGTGCCGGCCGTGTTTCAGTCGGAGTGTTTACTTACAATGAGCAGTTCTTC
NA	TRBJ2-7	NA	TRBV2	CASSAGRVPYEQYF	TGTGCCAGCAGTGCGGGCAGGGTCCCCTACGAGCAGTACTTC
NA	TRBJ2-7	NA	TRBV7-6	CASSLALAYEQYF	TGTGCCAGCAGCTTAGCGCTAGCGTACGAGCAGTACTTC
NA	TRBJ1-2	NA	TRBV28	CAISREDSPNYGYTF	TGTGCCATCAGCCGGGAGGATTCCCCGAACTATGGCTACACCTTC
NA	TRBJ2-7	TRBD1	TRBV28	CASSLVAGDSFSYEQYF	TGTGCCAGCAGTTTGGTCGCTGGGGACAGTTTCTCCTACGAGCAGTACTTC
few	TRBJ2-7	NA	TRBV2	CASIETVHTGEQYF	TGTGCCAGCATCGAAACGGTCCACACGGGCGAGCAGTACTTC
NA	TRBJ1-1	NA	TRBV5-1	CASSATAGYTEAFF	TGCGCCAGCAGCGCAACGGCAGGGTACACTGAAGCTTTCTTT
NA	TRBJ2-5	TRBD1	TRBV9	CASSPGQGYSGTQYF	TGTGCCAGCAGCCCGGGACAGGGCTATTCTGGGACCCAGTACTTC
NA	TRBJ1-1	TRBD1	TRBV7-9	CASSPEGTGQGTEAFF	TGTGCCAGCAGCCCCGAGGGGACAGGACAAGGCACTGAAGCTTTCTTT
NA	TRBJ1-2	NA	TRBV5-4	CASSLRQNGYTF	TGTGCCAGCAGCTTGCGACAAAATGGCTACACCTTC
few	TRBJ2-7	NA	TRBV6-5	CASPNPGAHYEQYF	TGTGCCAGTCCGAACCCAGGGGCCCACTACGAGCAGTACTTC
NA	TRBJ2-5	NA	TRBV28	CASSLRGKPQETQYF	TGTGCCAGCAGTTTAAGGGGGAAGCCACAAGAGACCCAGTACTTC
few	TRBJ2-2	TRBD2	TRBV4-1	CASTRGLAGGMNTGELFF	TGCGCCAGCACCAGGGGACTAGCGGGGGGTATGAACACCGGGGAGCTGTTTTTT